These 5 T cell receptor beta chains were all obtained from the same sample, sequenced in a study of blood T cell repertoires in COVID-19. The method was immunoSEQ multiplex PCR; TCRdb's version includes in-frame clones alone and lacks a portion of them. The sample yields roughly 180,000 clones, 70% to 90% seen once. The sample comprised peripheral blood. The receptors stem from a man in his 70s with active or convalescent COVID-19.

The V call is TRBV6-5, the J call TRBJ2-7; possible D gene TRBD2, 6 bases. Germline V gene lookup returns CDR1 MNHEY and CDR2 SVGAGI. The CDR3 loop spans 13 amino acids. V lost 2 bases and J lost 4, with 9 bases in between. The CDR3 here is CASSYTGSYEQYF. The DNA of the CDR3 is TGTGCCAGCAGTTACACCGGGAGTTACGAGCAGTACTTC.

V and J are TRBV6-6 and TRBJ1-2; possibly TRBD1 for D (5 bases). Trimming cost V 7 bases and J 2 bases, with 20 bases left between them. Germline loops: CDR1 MNHNY, CDR2 SVGAGI (reference sequence). The CDR3 has 16 amino acids. The CDR3 loop is CASTPTLGGGNYGYTF. As DNA, the CDR3 is TGTGCCAGCACCCCTACCCTCGGCGGGGGGAACTATGGCTACACCTTC.

V gene TRBV5-4 combines with J gene TRBJ2-3; 8 nucleotides align to TRBD1. With 4 bases clipped from V and 4 bases from J, the junction kept 8 bases outside the gene matches. The germline CDR1 and CDR2 sequences are SGHNT and YYREEE (reference sequence). This CDR3 has 15 amino acids. The CDR3 spells CASSKSGGRSDTQYF. As DNA, the CDR3 is TGTGCCAGCAGCAAGTCAGGGGGCAGGTCAGATACGCAGTATTTT.

In the case of this clone: Other DNA sequences in the same sample also yield this CDR3. The CDR3 protein is CASSSGQGSEKLFF. The CDR3 region has the DNA TGTGCCAGCAGTTCGGGACAGGGGAGTGAAAAACTGTTTTTT. The chain carries TRBV7-9 and TRBJ1-4; 10 bases match TRBD1. CDR1 and CDR2 (germline): SEHNR, FQNEAQ (reference sequence). The ends lost 6 bases at V and 7 bases at J; junction bases unmatched: 5. The CDR3 has 14 residues.

The chain combines TRBV18 with TRBJ2-7; TRBD1 matches at 7 bases. The germline V gene encodes CDR1 KGHSH and CDR2 LQKENI. With 4 bases clipped from V and 1 base from J, the junction kept 1 base outside the gene matches. The CDR3 covers 13 residues. As DNA, the CDR3 is TGTGCCAGCTCACAGGGACAGTCCTACGAGCAGTACTTC. Amino acids: CASSQGQSYEQYF.